This T cell receptor (beta chain) is drawn from a study of cytomegalovirus exposure and HLA in healthy donors. This clone was seen more than once but under ten times. 60 Vbeta and 13 Jbeta primers were used in PCR. Generated by immunoSEQ multiplex PCR, the TCRdb table keeps only in-frame clones and is missing some. Of under 200,000 clones in the sample, approximately 11% were seen once. The length of the CDR3 is 13 residues. V was clipped by 4 bases and J by 3 bases; unmatched bases: 2. CDR1 and CDR2 (germline): SGHNT, YENEEA. The gene calls are TRBV11-3 and TRBJ1-2; 7 nucleotides agree with TRBD1. The sequenced material came from PBMCs. This receptor was identified in a man aged 50-60 years in good health and CMV-seropositive. The CDR3 loop is CASSSDRDYGYTF. CDR3 sequence (DNA): TGTGCCAGCAGCTCCGACAGGGACTATGGCTACACCTTC. Full variable domain (remainder filled in from reference TRBV11-3 and TRBJ1-2): EAGVVQSPRYKIIEKKQPVAFWCNPISGHNTLYWYLQNLGQGPELLIRYENEEAVDDSQLPKDRFSAERLKGVDSTLKIQPAELGDSAVYLCASSSDRDYGYTFGSGTRLTVV.